This T cell receptor (beta chain) was captured by sequencing in a study of CD8 T cells in ankylosing spondylitis. This clonotype was observed at least ten times. No antigen is known for it. Study observations and caveats: Prior literature has documented some motif variants in synovial fluid and blood from reactive arthritis. Within matched ankylosing spondylitis synovial fluid, disease-linked clones were reportedly significantly enriched.

The ends were cut back, 3 bases at V and 2 bases at J, with 14 bases in the middle. Germline CDR1 reads LNHNV; CDR2 reads YYDKDF (reference sequence). This CDR3 region has 16 residues. Each CDR3 protein is one row after TCRdb ran MiXCR on the 5' RACE reads. Of some 150,000 distinct CDR3 sequences in the sample, 9.5% to 12% are singletons; the top ten hold about 3.8%. The sequenced material came from blood, either unsorted or a sorted T cell fraction (not recorded which). The receptor was isolated from a female donor with ankylosing spondylitis or in good health (not recorded which). The gene calls are TRBV15 and TRBJ1-3; tentatively, D is TRBD1 (5 bases). The CDR3 region has the DNA TGTGCCACCAGCAGCGGGGAGAGGGACCCTGGAAACACCATATATTTT. This gives the protein CATSSGERDPGNTIYF.